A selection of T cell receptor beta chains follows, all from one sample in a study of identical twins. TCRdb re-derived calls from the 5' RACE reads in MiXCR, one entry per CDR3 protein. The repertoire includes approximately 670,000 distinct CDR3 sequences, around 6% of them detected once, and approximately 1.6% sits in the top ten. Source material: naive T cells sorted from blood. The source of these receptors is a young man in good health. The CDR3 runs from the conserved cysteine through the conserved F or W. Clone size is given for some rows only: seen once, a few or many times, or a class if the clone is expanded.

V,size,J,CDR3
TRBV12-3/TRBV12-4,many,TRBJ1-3,CASSLLGQGENTIYF
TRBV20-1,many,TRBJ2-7,CSAREHKRGEQYF
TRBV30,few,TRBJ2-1,CAWSSGVSYNEQFF
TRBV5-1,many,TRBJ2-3,CASTEPPTDTQYF
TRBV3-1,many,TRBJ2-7,CASSQDWSNEQYF
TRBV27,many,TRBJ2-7,CASSPAQGVYEQYF
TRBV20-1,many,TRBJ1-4,CSAPYTGSLEKLFF
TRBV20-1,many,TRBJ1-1,CSARDVGFDTEAFF
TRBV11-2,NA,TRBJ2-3,CASSGGSAQYF
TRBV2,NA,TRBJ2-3,CASSRGMDTQYF
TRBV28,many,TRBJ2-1,CASRLLDGSRDRGQQFF
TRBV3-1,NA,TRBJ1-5,CASSQAHSNQPQHF
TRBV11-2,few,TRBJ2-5,CASSDIGLAVKTQYF
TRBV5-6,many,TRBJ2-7,CASSPSGVYEQYF
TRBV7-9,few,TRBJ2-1,CASSPSWDEQFF
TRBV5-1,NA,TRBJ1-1,CASRGTGTMNTEAFF
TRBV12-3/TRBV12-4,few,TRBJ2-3,CASSQIGRGSFGGTDTQYF
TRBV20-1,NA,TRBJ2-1,CSAKSLAGVSEQFF
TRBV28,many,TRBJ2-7,CASNRDYEQYF
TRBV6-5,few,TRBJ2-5,CASSYSSGPQETQYF
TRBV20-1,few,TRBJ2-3,CSARQEKPSTDTQYF
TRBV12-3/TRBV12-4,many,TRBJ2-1,CASSPQGSSSYNEQFF
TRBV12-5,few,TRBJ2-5,CASGLTPTGQETQYF
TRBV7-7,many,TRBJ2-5,CASSLGLAAEGETQYF
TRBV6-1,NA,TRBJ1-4,CASSPPRSANEKLFF
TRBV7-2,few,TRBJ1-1,CASSWGQVGTEAFF
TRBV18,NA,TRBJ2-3,CASSHNPGQISTDTQYF
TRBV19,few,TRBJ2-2,CASILPPTGELFF
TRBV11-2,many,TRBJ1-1,CASSRGTGSPGNTEAFF
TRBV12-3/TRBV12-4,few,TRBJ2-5,CASSFFRGDGETQYF
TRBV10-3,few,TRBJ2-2,CAISEGLAGETGELFF
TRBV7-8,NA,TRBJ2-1,CASSLAYGNEQFF
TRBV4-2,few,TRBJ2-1,CASSQTQTTNNEQFF
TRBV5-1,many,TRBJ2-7,CASSPGAAESYEQYF
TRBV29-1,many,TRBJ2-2,CSAPGGAGELFF
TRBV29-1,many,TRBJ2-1,CSVVLRDGYNEQFF
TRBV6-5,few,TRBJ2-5,CASSYSSKGGRAQTQYF
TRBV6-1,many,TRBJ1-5,CASRPNSGLGNQPQHF
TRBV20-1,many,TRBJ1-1,CSATDRRKAEAFF
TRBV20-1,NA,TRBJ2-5,CSARDRLAGVTQYF